This T cell receptor beta chain was recovered during a study of regulatory T cells in long-lasting Graves disease. Germline V gives CDR1 SGHRS, CDR2 YFSETQ. The junction had 12 bases not matched to a gene; V was cut back by 1 base and J by 9 bases. The CDR3 has 17 amino acids. Noted time point: persistent/refractory GD, antithyroid drugs over 5 years with positive TRAb. TCR sequences were obtained from RNA taken from PBMCs. American Thyroid Association guidelines were used to diagnose Graves' disease. Recruitment took place at an endocrinology department in Xi'an, China. Nine milliliters of peripheral blood went into EDTA tubes. This clonotype was seen more than once but under ten times. TCR beta libraries were built with iRepertoire HTBI primers and Arm-PCR of CDR3 regions. TCRdb itself ran the multiplex PCR reads through MiXCR, one entry per CDR3 protein. The profile shows about 420,000 distinct CDR3 sequences, around a quarter of them singletons.

Sample: peripheral blood mononuclear cells (PBMCs), taken when the disease was refractory, from a patient treated with antithyroid drugs. This chain uses TRBV5-1 with TRBJ2-1; 11 bases are shared with TRBD2. This TCR derives from a female donor with Graves disease. The CDR3 region has the DNA TGCGCCAGCAGCTTGAATCTAGCGGGGGGAAAAGGTGGTGAGCAGTTCTTC. Its translation: CASSLNLAGGKGGEQFF.